Listed below are T cell receptor beta chains from one sample, sequenced in a study of T-cell memory formation after mild COVID-19. Via MiXCR, TCRdb re-called the 5' RACE reads, giving one row per CDR3 protein. The profile shows about 560,000 distinct CDR3 sequences, less than 25% of them singletons. Sequences were obtained from PBMCs or a T cell subset sorted from them (not recorded which). The receptor set was obtained from an adult woman who had mild COVID-19 (a few samples of this study predate the infection). Cell type and time point are not known. Each CDR3 is given with its conserved first and last residue. A D gene is named only where the DNA matches it firmly. Clone size is not always given. Where it is, it says once, few, many or a class for expanded clones.

>-|TRBV6-1|TRBD2|TRBJ2-1
CASSEARLAGGPGFF
TGTGCCAGCAGTGAAGCGCGACTAGCGGGGGGGCCGGGGTTCTTC
>few|TRBV18|TRBD1|TRBJ1-1
CASSTGQGVLNEAFF
TGTGCCAGCTCGACAGGACAGGGGGTGTTGAATGAAGCTTTCTTT
>-|TRBV3-1|-|TRBJ1-1
CASSQVWSSVTEAFF
TGTGCCAGCAGCCAAGTGTGGTCGAGCGTAACTGAAGCTTTCTTT
>few|TRBV30|TRBD2|TRBJ2-3
CAWSLGLGTDTQYF
TGTGCCTGGAGTCTAGGACTAGGGACAGATACGCAGTATTTT
>once|TRBV2|-|TRBJ2-3
CASQGDSGSTDTQYF
TGTGCCAGCCAGGGGGATAGCGGGAGCACAGATACGCAGTATTTT
>-|TRBV18|-|TRBJ2-7
CASSPDLTTEQYF
TGTGCCAGCTCACCGGACCTGACAACTGAGCAGTACTTC
>-|TRBV20-1|-|TRBJ1-1
CSARAAVGGEAFF
TGCAGTGCTAGAGCCGCGGTGGGCGGTGAAGCTTTCTTT
>-|TRBV12-3/TRBV12-4|TRBD1|TRBJ1-1
CATGTDNMNTEAFF
TGTGCCACCGGGACAGACAACATGAACACTGAAGCTTTCTTT
>few|TRBV4-2|TRBD2|TRBJ2-3
CASSQDGRATDTQYF
TGTGCCAGCAGCCAAGATGGGAGGGCCACAGATACGCAGTATTTT
>-|TRBV30|-|TRBJ2-7
CAGSGQLYEQYF
TGTGCCGGATCGGGACAACTCTACGAGCAGTACTTC
>-|TRBV5-1|TRBD2|TRBJ2-3
CASSLSAGGPDTQYF
TGCGCCAGCAGCTTGTCAGCGGGGGGACCTGATACGCAGTATTTT
>-|TRBV2|-|TRBJ2-3
CASSVARTDTQYF
TGTGCCAGCAGTGTCGCCAGAACAGATACGCAGTATTTT
>few|TRBV6-5|-|TRBJ2-4
CASSYGGIAKNIQYF
TGTGCCAGCAGTTACGGGGGGATAGCCAAAAACATTCAGTACTTC
>few|TRBV30|-|TRBJ2-1
CAWSVHNEQFF
TGTGCCTGGAGTGTACACAATGAGCAGTTCTTC
>-|TRBV6-6|-|TRBJ1-3
CASSSGQNSGNTIYF
TGTGCCAGCAGTTCGGGACAAAACTCTGGAAACACCATATATTTT
>many|TRBV5-4|-|TRBJ2-7
CASSSKGRNYEQYF
TGTGCCAGCAGCTCAAAGGGGCGAAACTACGAGCAGTACTTC
>few|TRBV4-3|TRBD1|TRBJ2-7
CASSQVGDRVYEQYF
TGCGCCAGCAGCCAAGTGGGGGACAGGGTCTACGAGCAGTACTTC
>-|TRBV5-5|-|TRBJ1-1
CASSLATVEAFF
TGTGCCAGCAGCTTGGCAACGGTTGAAGCTTTCTTT
>few|TRBV7-9|-|TRBJ2-1
CASSPGATQFF
TGTGCCAGCAGCCCCGGAGCGACCCAGTTCTTC
>-|TRBV24-1|-|TRBJ2-1
CATSDSSGKNPFF
TGTGCCACCAGTGACTCCTCGGGTAAGAACCCGTTCTTC
>-|TRBV5-6|TRBD2|TRBJ2-5
CASSLYLAGGPETQYF
TGTGCCAGCAGCTTGTATCTAGCGGGAGGGCCTGAGACCCAGTACTTC
>few|TRBV25-1|TRBD1|TRBJ2-7
CASSESTGDHEQYF
TGTGCCAGCAGTGAATCTACAGGGGATCACGAGCAGTACTTC
>-|TRBV23-1|TRBD1|TRBJ2-3
CASSMTGAHTDTQYF
TGCGCCAGCAGCATGACAGGGGCCCACACAGATACGCAGTATTTT
>-|TRBV7-2|-|TRBJ2-4
CASSEQNGAKNIQYF
TGTGCCAGCAGTGAGCAGAACGGAGCCAAAAACATTCAGTACTTC
>few|TRBV4-2|-|TRBJ2-1
CASSQDGAGGYFNEQFF
TGTGCCAGCAGCCAAGATGGGGCAGGAGGTTACTTCAATGAGCAGTTCTTC
>-|TRBV7-2|TRBD1|TRBJ2-7
CASSPGVRDRLYEQYF
TGTGCCAGCAGCCCCGGGGTCCGGGACAGGCTCTACGAGCAGTACTTC
>-|TRBV5-5|-|TRBJ1-3
CASSLARRDTGNTIYF
TGTGCCAGCAGCTTGGCCCGTCGGGACACTGGAAACACCATATATTTT
>-|TRBV4-1|TRBD2|TRBJ2-2
CASRALGSGGPRIETGELFF
TGCGCCAGCAGGGCTTTGGGTAGCGGGGGGCCGAGGATAGAAACCGGGGAGCTGTTTTTT
>few|TRBV12-3/TRBV12-4|-|TRBJ2-7
CASSLDSTSYEQYF
TGTGCCAGCAGTTTAGACAGTACCTCCTACGAGCAGTACTTC
>few|TRBV6-2/TRBV6-3|-|TRBJ2-7
CASSYSLTSYEQYF
TGTGCCAGCAGTTACAGTTTGACCTCCTACGAGCAGTACTTC
>-|TRBV6-1|-|TRBJ1-5
CASSERLERQPQHF
TGTGCCAGCAGTGAAAGGTTAGAGAGGCAGCCCCAGCATTTT